Sequencing of this T cell receptor (beta chain) was carried out in a study of blood T cell repertoires in COVID-19. At the level of the study: T cells, B-cell-depleted T cells, or PBMCs supplied cDNA or gDNA.

Participants were aged 18 to 89 years from roughly 26 US areas. In assigning cohorts, the study relied on participant-reported clinical history. In the original processing: Reference gene primer amplification yielded estimated nucleated cell counts. The assay was immunoSEQ multiplex PCR, and TCRdb's table has in-frame clones only and misses some. Clone size and the V and J calls come from that table; the DNA yielded D and trimming. The table lists about 170,000 clones, more than 75% of them singletons. Germline V gives CDR1 SQVTM, CDR2 ANQGSEA. The CDR3 runs 14 residues. Trimming at V came to 7 bases and at J to 1 base, leaving 5 bases not matched to a gene. This clone turned up a few times.

V usage is TRBV29-1 and J usage is TRBJ2-1; TRBD2 aligns across 9 bases. The sequenced sample consisted of PBMCs or T cells enriched from blood (not recorded which). The receptor comes from a woman in her forties or fifties who had recovered from COVID-19. CDR3 region: CSAASGTSYNEQFF. The CDR3 DNA follows: TGCAGCGCCGCTAGCGGGACTTCCTACAATGAGCAGTTCTTC.